Below, one T cell receptor (beta chain) is given with its context. Its antigen is currently unknown. Per germline, CDR1 DFQATT and CDR2 SNEGSKA (reference sequence). The CDR3 loop spans 13 amino acids. V lost 3 bases and J 5 bases, leaving 14 bases between the germline ends. The sample is drawn from a study of CD8 T cells in Susac syndrome. As for the study in general: Patients with Susac syndrome had blood drawn and were at that point therapy-naive, on corticosteroids, or on intravenous immunoglobulin alone. The study, taken as a whole, reports: Clonal expansion of Susac CD8+ cells peaked in TEMRA cells, and it also peaked in active patients. The total CD8+ repertoires yielded sixteen Susac-specific public clones and the CD8+ TEMRA repertoires yielded roughly five.

Random hexamers were used to reverse transcribe roughly 0.45 to 1 ug of RNA. Multiplex PCR with immunoSEQ amplified the TCR beta CDR3 across 54 Vbeta and 13 Jbeta. TCRdb called the immunoSEQ multiplex PCR reads again in MiXCR, with one record for every CDR3 protein. The sample consists of approximately 94,000 distinct CDR3 sequences, nearly 97% of them appearing once. The specimen was CD8+ T cells from PBMCs. This receptor was identified in a human donor with Susac syndrome. The V gene is TRBV20-1, the J gene TRBJ2-7, with D maybe TRBD2 (6 bases). CDR3 amino acids: CSARGGAGNEQYF. The CDR3 DNA follows: TGCAGTGCTAGGGGCGGGGCTGGTAACGAGCAGTACTTC.